This T cell receptor beta chain was obtained from a study of blood T cell repertoires in COVID-19. Across the study: Researchers got acute and convalescent COVID-19 samples from the United States, Italy and Spain. Sources were T cells, B-cell-depleted T cells, or PBMCs; the material itself was cDNA or gDNA.

As processed by the authors: Nucleated cell number was recorded as an estimate derived from reference gene primer amplification. TCRdb's table, derived via immunoSEQ multiplex PCR, lists solely in-frame clones and lacks some. V, J and clone size are taken as reported in that table, and D and trimming were inferred from the DNA itself. This sample yields 100,000 to 150,000 clones, of which approximately 88% are seen a single time; 10% belongs to the top ten. The germline CDR1 and CDR2 sequences are LGHNA and YNFKEQ. V lost 0 bases, J lost 7 bases, and 6 bases stayed unmatched. The CDR3 has 15 residues.

This rearrangement joins TRBV4-2 to TRBJ2-1; the match to TRBD1 covers 7 bases. The sequence derives from a man in his forties or fifties with acute or convalescent COVID-19. Material: peripheral blood. CDR3 nucleotide sequence: TGTGCCAGCAGCCAAGATGCCCAGACAGGGAATGAGCAGTTCTTC. Translating gives CASSQDAQTGNEQFF.